The 17 T cell receptor beta chains reported below all come from one sample, sequenced in a study of cytomegalovirus exposure and HLA in healthy donors. Amplification used 60 Vbeta primers and 13 Jbeta primers. Libraries were prepared by immunoSEQ multiplex PCR; TCRdb keeps only in-frame clonotypes and omits some of them. This table has about 55,000 clones, around 78% appearing once. The material sequenced was PBMCs. The origin of the receptors is a female donor in good health and CMV-seronegative.

The chain employs TRBV6-1 and TRBJ2-7; 7 bases match TRBD1. The CDR3 runs to 13 residues. Losses at the gene ends were 5 bases for V and 5 bases for J; bases not matched to a gene: 6. Germline CDR1 and CDR2: MNHNS and SASEGT. In DNA form, the CDR3 reads TGTGCCAGCAGTTTCTGGGACAGCAACGAGCAGTACTTC. Encoded protein: CASSFWDSNEQYF.

There are a few counts of this clone. The CDR3 coding sequence is TGTGCCAGCAGCCCAACCCAGGGGTGGCGGGAAAAACTGTTTTTT. This gives the protein CASSPTQGWREKLFF. The chain couples TRBV7-6 to TRBJ1-4, with a possible D match to TRBD1 (6 bases). This CDR3 contains 15 residues. Germline loops: CDR1 SGHVS, CDR2 FNYEAQ. V gave up 5 bases and J gave up 8 bases, with 18 bases separating them.

This clone showed up just a few times. The rearrangement links TRBV27 to TRBJ1-4; 8 bases are shared with TRBD1. CDR1 is MNHEY, CDR2 SMNVEV, per germline (reference sequence). There are 15 residues in the CDR3. The ends lost 5 bases at V and 3 bases at J; junction bases unmatched: 5. CDR3 DNA sequence: TGTGCCAGCAGTCCGGGACAGGTTGCTAATGAAAAACTGTTTTTT. It yields the protein CASSPGQVANEKLFF.

This clone was observed a few times. This chain uses TRBV6-1 with TRBJ1-5; D not resolved. Germline assignment: CDR1 MNHNS and CDR2 SASEGT. The CDR3 length is 16 residues. Trimming left V 1 base short and J 3 bases short, with 13 bases between. The CDR3 nucleotides read TGTGCCAGCAGTGAAGGTCCCTACGGTTTCAATCAGCCCCAGCATTTT. This sequence encodes CASSEGPYGFNQPQHF.

J is TRBJ2-3 and V is TRBV5-1; D ambiguous. Trimming took off 0 bases at V and 2 bases at J, with 10 bases between the two ends. The CDR3 covers 15 residues. Looked up from germline, CDR1 is SGHRS and CDR2 is YFSETQ. The CDR3 region is CASSLVSKSTDTQYF. The CDR3 DNA reads TGCGCCAGCAGCTTGGTAAGCAAATCCACAGATACGCAGTATTTT.

This clone was observed a few times. The rearrangement joins TRBV6-5 to TRBJ1-1; D not resolved. The CDR3 runs to 13 residues. V lost 6 bases and J lost 6, with 14 bases in between. Germline CDR1 reads MNHEY; CDR2 reads SVGAGI. The CDR3: CASSTGREAEAFF. CDR3 coding DNA: TGTGCCAGCAGCACCGGTCGAGAGGCTGAAGCTTTCTTT.

V and J are TRBV18 and TRBJ1-1, with TRBD1 identical over 8 bases. The germline gives CDR1 KGHSH, CDR2 LQKENI. V was pared by 4 bases and J by 1 base, with 2 bases of the junction left unmatched. This CDR3 has 14 residues. Here the CDR3 reads CASSLQGENTEAFF. The CDR3 DNA follows: TGTGCCAGCTCACTACAGGGGGAGAACACTGAAGCTTTCTTT. Full variable domain (outside the CDR3, taken from reference TRBV18 and TRBJ1-1): NAGVMQNPRHLVRRRGQEARLRCSPMKGHSHVYWYRQLPEEGLKFMVYLQKENIIDESGMPKERFSAEFPKEGPSILRIQQVVRGDSAAYFCASSLQGENTEAFFGQGTRLTVV.

Details on this clone: A junction end diverges from the germline sequence, so it may reflect a read error. This chain joins TRBV7-9 and TRBJ1-1; possible D gene TRBD1, 5 bases. CDR3 length: 12 residues. Germline V lookup: CDR1 SEHNR, CDR2 FQNEAQ (reference sequence). CDR3 DNA sequence: TGTTCCAGCAGGTTTTACACAGGAGAAGCTTTCTTT. Amino acid sequence: CSSRFYTGEAFF.

The chain carries TRBV7-2 and TRBJ2-3, with 8 bases matching TRBD2. Germline-derived CDR1 and CDR2 are SGHTA and FQGNSA. This CDR3 has 15 residues. V lost 11 bases, J lost 4 bases, and 14 bases stayed unmatched. The CDR3 protein is CACSIGGARADTQYF. The DNA for the CDR3 is TGTGCCTGCTCTATCGGGGGGGCCAGGGCAGATACGCAGTATTTT.

This clone has only one observation. At one end the junction does not follow the germline gene, possibly because of a read error. The gene calls are TRBV14 and TRBJ1-4; 8 bases agree with TRBD1. The CDR3 contains 13 residues. Germline values: CDR1 SGHDN, CDR2 FVKESK. DNA for the CDR3: TGTGCCAGCAGCCAGACCCTGACAGGGGAAAAACTTTTT. This encodes CASSQTLTGEKLF. Full variable domain (outside the CDR3, taken from reference TRBV14 and TRBJ1-4): EAGVTQFPSHSVIEKGQTVTLRCDPISGHDNLYWYRRVMGKEIKFLLHFVKESKQDESGMPNNRFLAERTGGTYSTLKVQPAELEDSGVYFCASSQTLTGEKLFGSGTQLSVL.

The chain couples TRBV7-2 to TRBJ1-2, with TRBD1 matching over 7 bases. Unmatched junction bases numbered 5, after V lost 3 bases and J lost 4 bases. Germline assignment: CDR1 SGHTA and CDR2 FQGNSA. There are 14 residues in the CDR3. The CDR3 reads CASSFLRDSYGYTF. The CDR3 DNA is TGTGCCAGCAGCTTCCTCCGGGACAGCTATGGCTACACCTTC.

This chain joins TRBV7-9 and TRBJ2-7, with unresolved D. From germline, CDR1 is SEHNR and CDR2 FQNEAQ (reference sequence). The CDR3 contains 15 residues. Between the trimmed V and J ends, which lost 5 bases and 3 bases, there was a span of 17 bases. The CDR3 nucleotides read TGTGCCAGCAGCCCCCGCTTAGCCACAATCTACGAGCAGTACTTC. Translation gives CASSPRLATIYEQYF.

The chain couples TRBV10-3 to TRBJ2-1, with 9 bases lining up with TRBD2. There are 15 residues in the CDR3. Unmatched junction bases numbered 5, after V lost 4 bases and J lost 4 bases. CDR1 ENHRY and CDR2 SYGVKD come from the germline V gene. CDR3 loop: CAISGSGGHYNEQFF. In DNA, the CDR3 is TGTGCCATCAGTGGAAGCGGGGGGCATTACAATGAGCAGTTCTTC.

The rearrangement joins TRBV28 to TRBJ1-1, with 8 bases matching TRBD1. This CDR3 contains 15 residues. CDR1 is MDHEN, CDR2 SYDVKM, per germline. V was clipped by 3 bases and J by 4 bases; unmatched bases: 7. The CDR3 DNA is TGTGCCAGCAGTTTGGGGAGGACAGGGATCACTGAAGCTTTCTTT. Translating gives CASSLGRTGITEAFF.

The V and J genes are TRBV30 and TRBJ1-6; 7 nucleotides agree with TRBD1. V was pared by 0 bases and J by 3 bases, with 5 bases of the junction left unmatched. There are 16 residues in the CDR3. The germline gives CDR1 GTSNPN, CDR2 SVGIG (reference sequence). The CDR3 loop reads CAWSVRGGLYNSPLHF. The DNA of the CDR3 is TGTGCCTGGAGTGTACGAGGGGGCCTCTATAATTCACCCCTCCACTTT.

This rearrangement joins TRBV7-2 to TRBJ1-1; D remains unclear. The V and J ends lost 1 base and 11 bases respectively, with 11 bases between them. The CDR3 is 12 amino acids. Germline CDR1 SGHTA, CDR2 FQGNSA. CDR3 sequence: CASSLVLIEAFF. The CDR3 DNA follows: TGTGCCAGCAGCTTAGTTTTAATCGAGGCTTTCTTT.

This clone was seen a handful of times. The V call is TRBV6-5, the J call TRBJ1-3, with TRBD1 matching over 7 bases. The CDR3 length is 14 residues. V was pared by 2 bases and J by 5 bases, with 3 bases of the junction left unmatched. Germline CDR1 reads MNHEY; CDR2 reads SVGAGI. The CDR3 is CASSYDRDRNTIYF. In DNA form, the CDR3 reads TGTGCCAGCAGTTACGACAGGGACAGAAACACCATATATTTT.